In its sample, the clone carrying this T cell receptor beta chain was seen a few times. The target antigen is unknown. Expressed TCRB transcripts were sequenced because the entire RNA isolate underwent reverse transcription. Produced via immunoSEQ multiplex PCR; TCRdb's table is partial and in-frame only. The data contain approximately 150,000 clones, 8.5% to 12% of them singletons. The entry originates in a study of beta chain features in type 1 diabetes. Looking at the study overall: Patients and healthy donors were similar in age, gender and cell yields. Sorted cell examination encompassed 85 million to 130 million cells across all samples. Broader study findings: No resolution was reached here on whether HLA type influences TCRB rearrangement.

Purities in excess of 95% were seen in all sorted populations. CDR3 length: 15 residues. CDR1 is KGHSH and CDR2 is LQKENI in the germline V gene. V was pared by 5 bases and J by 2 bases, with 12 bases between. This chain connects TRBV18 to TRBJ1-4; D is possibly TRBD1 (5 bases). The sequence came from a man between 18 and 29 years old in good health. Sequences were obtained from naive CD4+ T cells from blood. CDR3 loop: CASSADGTTNEKLFF. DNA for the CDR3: TGTGCCAGCTCAGCGGACGGGACTACTAATGAAAAACTGTTTTTT. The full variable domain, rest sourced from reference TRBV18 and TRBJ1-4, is NAGVMQNPRHLVRRRGQEARLRCSPMKGHSHVYWYRQLPEEGLKFMVYLQKENIIDESGMPKERFSAEFPKEGPSILRIQQVVRGDSAAYFCASSADGTTNEKLFFGSGTQLSVL.